The 22 T cell receptor beta chains presented below share a single source sample, sequenced in a study of blood T cell repertoires in COVID-19. This table comes from immunoSEQ multiplex PCR, and its TCRdb copy is limited to in-frame clones, with some not included. This sample has roughly 290,000 clones; roughly 88% occur once, and the top ten carry roughly 0.87%. Sequenced material: peripheral blood. All receptors come from a human donor with COVID-19, enrolled during active disease. The donor label of this sample is uncertain.

CDR3 sequence (DNA): TGTGCCAGCAGCCGTACCGGGACAGCTGCCTACGAGCAGTACTTC. Translating it yields CASSRTGTAAYEQYF. The chain couples TRBV7-9 to TRBJ2-7, with TRBD1 matching 7 bases. The ends lost 5 bases at V and 2 bases at J; junction bases unmatched: 9. The germline V gene has CDR1 SEHNR and CDR2 FQNEAQ (reference sequence). The CDR3 spans 15 residues.

The gene calls are TRBV5-6 and TRBJ2-3; perhaps TRBD2 as D (6 bases). Germline V gene lookup returns CDR1 SGHDT and CDR2 YYEEEE. V shed 2 bases and J shed 9 bases, with 16 bases lying between them. The CDR3 totals 14 residues. CDR3 loop: CASSLGRGVRTQYF. As DNA, the CDR3 is TGTGCCAGCAGCTTAGGACGCGGGGTAAGGACGCAGTATTTT.

This clone has more than one count but fewer than ten. J is TRBJ1-5 and V is TRBV19; TRBD1 agrees at 8 bases. The CDR3 loop spans 15 amino acids. Per the germline V gene, CDR1 is LNHDA and CDR2 is SQIVND (reference sequence). Losses at the gene ends were 7 bases for V and 1 base for J; bases not matched to a gene: 6. The CDR3 region has the DNA TGTGCCAGTACTCTAGACAGGGGAAGCAATCAGCCCCAGCATTTT. As protein: CASTLDRGSNQPQHF.

J is TRBJ1-1 and V is TRBV11-2; 9 bases align to TRBD1. CDR3 length equals 15 residues. The germline V gene encodes CDR1 SGHAT and CDR2 FQNNGV. The J segment lost 3 bases and the V segment lost 3 bases, leaving 5 bases of the junction unmatched. The CDR3 bases are TGTGCCAGCAGCTTCTTGACAGGGGGAGACACTGAAGCTTTCTTT. Amino acids: CASSFLTGGDTEAFF.

This clone appeared once. The rearrangement uses TRBV18 and TRBJ1-1; D perhaps matches TRBD1 (5 bases). The germline V gene encodes CDR1 KGHSH and CDR2 LQKENI. The CDR3 runs to 13 residues. Trimming took 2 bases from V and 5 from J, leaving 9 bases between them. This CDR3 reads CASSPWGVTEAFF. The CDR3 DNA follows: TGTGCCAGCTCACCATGGGGCGTAACTGAAGCTTTCTTT.

The sample holds one count of this clone. The chain is built from TRBV24-1 and TRBJ2-3; 8 bases are a match to TRBD2. This CDR3 comprises 13 residues. Germline-derived CDR1 and CDR2 are KGHDR and SFDVKD. V gave up 8 bases and J gave up 6 bases; unmatched junction bases: 6. CDR3 sequence: CATTGGALDTQYF. The CDR3 DNA sequence: TGTGCCACCACGGGGGGGGCATTGGATACGCAGTATTTT.

CDR3 protein: CASSPSVNSPLHF. The CDR3 DNA follows: TGTGCCAGCAGTCCGTCCGTGAATTCACCCCTCCACTTT. The chain recombines TRBV12-3 or TRBV12-4 with TRBJ1-6; D gene ambiguous. Trimming stripped 5 bases from V and 7 bases from J, with 9 bases between. The CDR3 covers 13 residues.

This clone has a single count. CDR3 residues: CASSLRRVANNSPLHF. Here the CDR3 DNA reads TGTGCCAGCAGCTTAAGGAGGGTGGCTAATAATTCACCCCTCCACTTT. The chain carries TRBV7-3 and TRBJ1-6; no firm D call. The V gene's germline CDR1 is SGHTA and CDR2 FQGTGA. The CDR3 spans 16 residues. The V end lost 1 base, the J end lost 5 bases, and 12 bases lay between the germline ends.

The chain couples TRBV29-1 to TRBJ2-3; D might be TRBD2 (5 bases). This CDR3 contains 12 residues. Trimming cost V 5 bases and J 3 bases, with 9 bases left between them. Germline CDR1 is SQVTM and CDR2 is ANQGSEA. The CDR3 bases are TGCAGCGTTCTAGGACTGACAGATACGCAGTATTTT. Translation gives CSVLGLTDTQYF.

The chain carries TRBV5-1 and TRBJ1-2, with D perhaps TRBD1 (5 bases). Germline CDR1 is SGHRS and CDR2 is YFSETQ. CDR3 length equals 14 residues. Trimming pared 4 bases from V and 8 bases from J, leaving 18 bases between. CDR3 sequence reads: CASSLSPQEGGYTF. The CDR3 DNA reads as TGCGCCAGCAGCCTGTCCCCACAGGAGGGCGGCTACACCTTC.

The chain couples TRBV7-9 to TRBJ2-4; TRBD2 agrees at 12 bases. The CDR3 runs to 17 residues. Trimming cost V 1 base and J 3 bases; bases outside gene matches: 4. The germline V gene has CDR1 SEHNR and CDR2 FQNEAQ (reference sequence). For the CDR3, the DNA is TGTGCCAGCAGCTTAGTATTGGGACTAGCGGGCAAAAACATTCAGTACTTC. Amino acids: CASSLVLGLAGKNIQYF.

This clone has a handful of counts. This sequence joins TRBV19 and TRBJ1-2, with D maybe TRBD1 (6 bases). The germline V gene encodes CDR1 LNHDA and CDR2 SQIVND (reference sequence). V lost 9 bases and J 8 bases, leaving 22 bases between the germline ends. The CDR3 is 14 residues long. CDR3 amino acids: CARSPDSFWEGYTF. The CDR3 coding sequence is TGTGCCAGGAGCCCGGACAGCTTTTGGGAAGGCTACACCTTC.

The chain carries TRBV25-1 and TRBJ2-1; no reliable D call. The CDR3 contains 15 residues. In germline, CDR1 is MGHDK, CDR2 SYGVNS. The ends were cut back, 5 bases at V and 2 bases at J, with 13 bases in the middle. The CDR3 here is CASSSTTLTYNEQFF. The DNA for the CDR3 is TGTGCCAGCAGTTCCACTACTTTGACCTACAATGAGCAGTTCTTC.

This clone was picked up one time. The V call is TRBV28, the J call TRBJ1-5; D not resolved. The germline V gene encodes CDR1 MDHEN and CDR2 SYDVKM. Between the trimmed V and J ends, which lost 7 bases and 3 bases, there was a span of 13 bases. The CDR3 loop spans 14 amino acids. Here the CDR3 DNA reads TGTGCCAGCACCATCGCGGGAGACAATCAGCCCCAGCATTTT. Its protein product is CASTIAGDNQPQHF.

The chain recombines TRBV4-3 with TRBJ2-3; 13 nucleotides agree with TRBD2. CDR1 and CDR2 from the germline V gene are LGHNA and YSLEER. The CDR3 loop spans 16 amino acids. Trimming removed 7 bases from V and 1 base from J; junction bases left unmatched: 5. CDR3 DNA: TGCGCCAGCAACAAAGGACTAGCGGGAGGCACAGATACGCAGTATTTT. This sequence encodes CASNKGLAGGTDTQYF.

The V and J genes are TRBV7-2 and TRBJ2-3, with D possibly being TRBD2 (6 bases). V was trimmed by 4 bases and J by 3 bases, leaving 17 bases between them. The CDR3 is made up of 16 amino acids. Looked up from germline, CDR1 is SGHTA and CDR2 is FQGNSA. The CDR3 spells CASSYTGGGGTDTQYF. As DNA, the CDR3 is TGTGCCAGCAGCTACACTGGGGGAGGTGGGACAGATACGCAGTATTTT.

The rearrangement links TRBV9 to TRBJ1-2, with 7 bases aligning to TRBD1. Trimming at V came to 3 bases and at J to 4 bases, leaving 3 bases not matched to a gene. The CDR3 covers 13 residues. Germline V gene lookup returns CDR1 SGDLS and CDR2 YYNGEE. This CDR3 is CASSAGTAYGYTF. DNA for the CDR3: TGTGCCAGCAGCGCCGGGACAGCCTATGGCTACACCTTC.

V usage is TRBV12-5 and J usage is TRBJ1-6; maybe TRBD1 (5 bases). CDR3 length: 13 residues. In germline, CDR1 is LGHNT, CDR2 FRNRAP. With 1 base removed from V and 8 bases from J, the gap between germline ends came to 6 bases. The CDR3 spells CASGLGGDSPLHF. CDR3 coding DNA: TGTGCTAGTGGTTTGGGGGGGGATTCACCCCTCCACTTT. Filled out from reference TRBV12-5 and TRBJ1-6, the complete variable domain reads DARVTQTPRHKVTEMGQEVTMRCQPILGHNTVFWYRQTMMQGLELLAYFRNRAPLDDSGMPKDRFSAEMPDATLATLKIQPSEPRDSAVYFCASGLGGDSPLHFGNGTRLTVT.

This clone was seen just once. The V call is TRBV2, the J call TRBJ2-1; possibly TRBD2 for D (7 bases). The germline V and J ends were trimmed by 7 bases and 6 bases, with 16 bases remaining between them. This CDR3 spans 14 amino acids. Germline V gives CDR1 SNHLY, CDR2 FYNNEI. CDR3 sequence reads: CASIPIGGPNEQFF. In DNA form, the CDR3 reads TGTGCCAGCATCCCAATCGGGGGGCCCAATGAGCAGTTCTTC. Variable domain in full (rest from reference TRBV2 and TRBJ2-1): EPEVTQTPSHQVTQMGQEVILRCVPISNHLYFYWYRQILGQKVEFLVSFYNNEISEKSEIFDDQFSVERPDGSNFTLKIRSTKLEDSAMYFCASIPIGGPNEQFFGPGTRLTVL.

This clone was counted a single time. The gene calls are TRBV5-5 and TRBJ1-4; the D is unclear. The germline gives CDR1 SGHKS, CDR2 YYEKEE (reference sequence). The CDR3 spans 12 residues. Trimming took off 2 bases at V and 8 bases at J, with 7 bases between the two ends. As DNA, the CDR3 is TGTGCCAGCAGCTTTGAGGGAGAAAAACTGTTTTTT. It is translated as CASSFEGEKLFF. The full variable domain, its missing parts supplied by reference TRBV5-5 and TRBJ1-4, is DAGVTQSPTHLIKTRGQQVTLRCSPISGHKSVSWYQQVLGQGPQFIFQYYEKEERGRGNFPDRFSARQFPNYSSELNVNALLLGDSALYLCASSFEGEKLFFGSGTQLSVL.

The chain joins TRBV7-3 to TRBJ1-3; possible D gene TRBD1, 6 bases. V was shortened by 1 base and J by 10 bases, with 20 bases between the two germline ends. The CDR3 has 16 residues. CDR1 and CDR2 from the germline V gene are SGHTA and FQGTGA. The CDR3 sequence: CASSLNGPGTFDTIYF. In nucleotides, the CDR3 is TGTGCCAGCAGCTTAAACGGGCCGGGGACATTTGATACCATATATTTT.

This chain connects TRBV27 to TRBJ1-6; D not resolved. V lost 8 bases, J lost 0 bases, and 8 bases lay in between. Germline-derived CDR1 and CDR2 are MNHEY and SMNVEV (reference sequence). This CDR3 is 14 amino acids long. Written as DNA, the CDR3 is TGTGCCAGCTGGGCCCGCTCCTATAATTCACCCCTCCACTTT. It yields the protein CASWARSYNSPLHF.